What follows describes a single TCR beta chain. V gave up 0 bases and J gave up 10 bases, with 13 bases separating them. Germline loops: CDR1 LGHNA, CDR2 YSLEER. The CDR3 contains 15 residues. Source study methods: Reference gene primers were amplified, and this amplification served to estimate nucleated cell counts. Produced via immunoSEQ multiplex PCR; TCRdb's table is partial and in-frame only. That table is the source of V, J and clone size, and D and trimming were worked out from the DNA. Among around 100,000 clones listed, around four fifths were seen once. The data stem from a study of blood T cell repertoires in COVID-19. Across the study: COVID-19 samples, acute and convalescent, were from the United States, Italy and Spain. From T cells, B-cell-depleted T cells, or PBMCs came the material, which was cDNA or gDNA.

The chain has TRBV4-3 and TRBJ1-6, with a weak D call TRBD1 (5 bases). The TCR sequence derives from a woman in her sixties or seventies with acute or convalescent COVID-19. Sequencing was carried out using peripheral blood. CDR3 amino acids: CASSQDPGVESPLHF. The CDR3, as DNA: TGCGCCAGCAGCCAAGACCCGGGGGTGGAATCACCCCTCCACTTT.